This T cell receptor (beta chain) was recovered during a study of blood T cell repertoires in COVID-19. Germline CDR1 MNHEY, CDR2 SMNVEV (reference sequence). V lost 6 bases and J lost 4, with 25 bases in between. The CDR3 loop spans 18 amino acids. The protocol was immunoSEQ multiplex PCR, while the TCRdb copy is restricted to in-frame clones and leaves out a portion. This table holds around 230,000 clones, 65% to 85% found once. The rearrangement links TRBV27 to TRBJ1-5; D might be TRBD1 (6 bases). The specimen was peripheral blood. The sequence was collected from a woman aged 50 to 60 with acute or convalescent COVID-19. CDR3 region: CASSPLEFIGQGNQPQHF. The CDR3 DNA reads as TGTGCCAGCAGCCCCCTCGAATTTATTGGGCAGGGGAATCAGCCCCAGCATTTT.